This T cell receptor (beta chain) was obtained from a study of regulatory T cells in long-lasting Graves disease. Study findings and constraints: The study found TRBV28, TRBJ1-2 and TRBJ2-5 favored in persistent disease. Persistent patients had more shared public clonotypes (approximately 2,700) than new patients (around 950).

Stated time point: newly diagnosed GD, antithyroid drugs for less than 3 months. PBMC-derived RNA was used for the TCR library. The sample holds many counts of this clonotype. What it recognizes is unknown. According to the study, TCR beta libraries were built with iRepertoire HTBI primers and CDR3-region Arm-PCR. Via MiXCR, TCRdb re-called the multiplex PCR reads, giving one row per CDR3 protein. The top ten hold about 8.3% of the sample, which has around 450,000 distinct CDR3 sequences, approximately 16% seen once. Per the germline V gene, CDR1 is KGHSH and CDR2 is LQKENI. The germline V and J ends were trimmed by 3 bases and 8 bases, with 11 bases remaining between them. The CDR3 runs 13 residues. The data were also submitted as part of a second study, on T cells in Graves' hyperthyroidism and ophthalmopathy. As reported in that work: The blood repertoire included most of the expanded thyroid clonotypes above 0.001.

The starting material was peripheral blood mononuclear cells (PBMCs), obtained at new diagnosis, from a patient treated with antithyroid drugs. The sequence was collected from a woman aged 40 to 55 with Graves disease. The chain has TRBV18 and TRBJ2-1; D is uncertain. In DNA form, the CDR3 reads TGTGCCAGCTCACCGAAATCCGTAGATGAGCAGTTCTTC. Amino acid sequence: CASSPKSVDEQFF.